This TCR beta chain was retrieved from a study of PD-L1 blockade in urothelial cancer. Study-wide context: Bladder-origin urothelial cancer in males described about nine tenths of the roughly 29 patients. Analysis of the blood was performed 3 weeks (second dose) and 6 weeks after treatment start.

This clone was detected only a few times. Patients suffered from locally advanced or metastatic urothelial carcinoma. V dropped 4 bases and J dropped 1 base, with 11 bases sitting between them. This CDR3 has 14 residues. Germline V gene sequence: CDR1 SGHRS, CDR2 YFSETQ. Some clones are missing from TCRdb's copy, which holds only in-frame ones; the method was immunoSEQ multiplex PCR. The sample includes tens of thousands of clones, 70% to 85% of them seen just once. The chain combines TRBV5-1 with TRBJ1-1; D is perhaps TRBD1 (5 bases). Sequencing was performed on PBMCs, taken around atezolizumab (anti-PD-L1) treatment. The origin of this receptor is a man in his sixties or seventies with urothelial cancer. CDR3 sequence (DNA): TGCGCCAGCAGCCCGGGACTGCAGAACACTGAAGCTTTCTTT. This gives the protein CASSPGLQNTEAFF.